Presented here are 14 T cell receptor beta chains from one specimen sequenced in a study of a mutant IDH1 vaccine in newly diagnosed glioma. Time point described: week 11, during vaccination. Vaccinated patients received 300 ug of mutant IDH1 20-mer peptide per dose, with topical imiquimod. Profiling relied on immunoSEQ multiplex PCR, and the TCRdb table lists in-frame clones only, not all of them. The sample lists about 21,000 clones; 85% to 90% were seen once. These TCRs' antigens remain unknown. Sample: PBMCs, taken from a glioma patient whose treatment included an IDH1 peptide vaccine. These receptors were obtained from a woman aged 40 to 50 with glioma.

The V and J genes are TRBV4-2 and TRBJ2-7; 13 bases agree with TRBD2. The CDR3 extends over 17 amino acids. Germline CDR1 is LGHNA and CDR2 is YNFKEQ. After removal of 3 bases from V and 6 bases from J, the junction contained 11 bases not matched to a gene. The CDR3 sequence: CASSQEPTSGGAGEQYF. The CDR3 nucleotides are TGTGCCAGCAGCCAGGAACCTACTAGCGGGGGGGCAGGCGAGCAGTACTTC.

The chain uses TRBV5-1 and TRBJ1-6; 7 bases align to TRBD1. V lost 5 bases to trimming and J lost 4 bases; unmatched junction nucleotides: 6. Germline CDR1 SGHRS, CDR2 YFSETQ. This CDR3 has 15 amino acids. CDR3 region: CASSETGFYNSPLHF. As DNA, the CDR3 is TGCGCCAGCAGTGAGACAGGGTTTTATAATTCACCCCTCCACTTT.

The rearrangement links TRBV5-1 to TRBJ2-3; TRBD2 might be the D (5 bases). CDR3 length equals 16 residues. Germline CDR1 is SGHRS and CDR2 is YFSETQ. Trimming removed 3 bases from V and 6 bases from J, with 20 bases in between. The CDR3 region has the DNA TGCGCCAGCAGCTCCGGCCGGGCTAGCCGTGGCGATACGCAGTATTTT. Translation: CASSSGRASRGDTQYF.

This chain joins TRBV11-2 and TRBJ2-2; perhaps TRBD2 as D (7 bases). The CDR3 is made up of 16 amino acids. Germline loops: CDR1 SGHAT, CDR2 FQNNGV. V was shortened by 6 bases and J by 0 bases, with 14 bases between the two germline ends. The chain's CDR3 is CASRGGTPANTGELFF. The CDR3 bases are TGTGCCAGCAGGGGGGGGACACCTGCGAACACCGGGGAGCTGTTTTTT.

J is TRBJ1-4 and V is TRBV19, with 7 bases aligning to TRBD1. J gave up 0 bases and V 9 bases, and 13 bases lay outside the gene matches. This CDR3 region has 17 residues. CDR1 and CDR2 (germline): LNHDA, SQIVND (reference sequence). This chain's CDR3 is CASPAGTEIATNEKLFF. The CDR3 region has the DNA TGTGCCAGCCCCGCCGGGACAGAGATAGCAACTAATGAAAAACTGTTTTTT.

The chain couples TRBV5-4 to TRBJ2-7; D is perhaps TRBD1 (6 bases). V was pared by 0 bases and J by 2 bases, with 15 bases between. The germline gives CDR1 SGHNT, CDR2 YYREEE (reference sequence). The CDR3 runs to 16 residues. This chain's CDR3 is CASSLGGGTPAYEQYF. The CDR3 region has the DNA TGTGCCAGCAGCTTGGGGGGTGGGACACCCGCCTACGAGCAGTACTTC.

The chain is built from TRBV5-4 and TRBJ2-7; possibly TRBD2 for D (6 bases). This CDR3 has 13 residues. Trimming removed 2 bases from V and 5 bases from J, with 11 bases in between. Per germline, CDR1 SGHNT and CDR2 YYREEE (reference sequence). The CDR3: CASSLLGGDEQYF. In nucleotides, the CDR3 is TGTGCCAGCAGCTTACTAGGAGGGGACGAGCAGTACTTC.

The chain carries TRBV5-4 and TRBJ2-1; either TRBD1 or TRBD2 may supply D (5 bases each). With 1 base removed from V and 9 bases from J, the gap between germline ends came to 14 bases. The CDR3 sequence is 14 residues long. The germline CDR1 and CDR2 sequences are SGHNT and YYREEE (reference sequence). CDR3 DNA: TGTGCCAGCAGCTTGACGGGGCAAAGGAGTGAGCAGTTCTTC. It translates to CASSLTGQRSEQFF.

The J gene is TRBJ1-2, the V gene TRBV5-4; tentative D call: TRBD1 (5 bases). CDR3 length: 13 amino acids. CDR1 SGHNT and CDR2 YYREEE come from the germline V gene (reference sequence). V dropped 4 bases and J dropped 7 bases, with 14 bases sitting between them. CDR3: CASSLGTASGYTF. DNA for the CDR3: TGTGCCAGCAGCCTAGGGACCGCGTCTGGCTACACCTTC.

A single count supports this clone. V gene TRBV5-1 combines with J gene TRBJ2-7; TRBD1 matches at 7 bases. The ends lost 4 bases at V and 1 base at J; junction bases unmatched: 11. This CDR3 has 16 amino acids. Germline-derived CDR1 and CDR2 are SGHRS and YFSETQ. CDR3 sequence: CASSHGTAWASYEQYF. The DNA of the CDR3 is TGCGCCAGCAGCCACGGGACAGCCTGGGCTTCCTACGAGCAGTACTTC. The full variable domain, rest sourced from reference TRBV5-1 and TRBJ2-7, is KAGVTQTPRYLIKTRGQQVTLSCSPISGHRSVSWYQQTPGQGLQFLFEYFSETQRNKGNFPGRFSGRQFSNSRSEMNVSTLELGDSALYLCASSHGTAWASYEQYFGPGTRLTVT.

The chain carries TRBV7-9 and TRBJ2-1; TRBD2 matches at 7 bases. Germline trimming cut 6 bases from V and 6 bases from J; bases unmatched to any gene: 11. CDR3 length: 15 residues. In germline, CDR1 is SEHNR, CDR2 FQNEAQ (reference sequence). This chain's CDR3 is CASREGGRAGNEQFF. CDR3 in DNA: TGTGCCAGCAGAGAAGGTGGGAGGGCCGGCAATGAGCAGTTCTTC.

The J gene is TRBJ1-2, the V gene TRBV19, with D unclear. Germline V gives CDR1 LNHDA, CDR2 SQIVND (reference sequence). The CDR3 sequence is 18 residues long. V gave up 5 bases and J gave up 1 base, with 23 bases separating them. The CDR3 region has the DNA TGTGCCAGTAGTCCTATCCGCGCCGCTATTCCTTTTAACTATGGCTACACCTTC. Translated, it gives CASSPIRAAIPFNYGYTF.

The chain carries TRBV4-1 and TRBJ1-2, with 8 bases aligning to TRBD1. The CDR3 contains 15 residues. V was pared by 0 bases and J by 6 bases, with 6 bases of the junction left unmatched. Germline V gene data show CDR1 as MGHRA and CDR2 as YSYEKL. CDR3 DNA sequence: TGCGCCAGCAGCCAAGATCCGGTGACAGGGGATGGCTACACCTTC. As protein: CASSQDPVTGDGYTF.

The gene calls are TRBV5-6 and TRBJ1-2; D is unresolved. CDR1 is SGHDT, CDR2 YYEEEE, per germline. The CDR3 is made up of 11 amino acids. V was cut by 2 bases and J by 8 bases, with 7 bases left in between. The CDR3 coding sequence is TGTGCCAGCAGCTTCCAGAAAGGCTACACCTTC. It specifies CASSFQKGYTF. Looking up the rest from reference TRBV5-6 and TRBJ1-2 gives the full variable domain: DAGVTQSPTHLIKTRGQQVTLRCSPKSGHDTVSWYQQALGQGPQFIFQYYEEEERQRGNFPDRFSGHQFPNYSSELNVNALLLGDSALYLCASSFQKGYTFGSGTRLTVV.